This TCR beta chain was observed in a study of identical twins. CDR1 is SGHAT and CDR2 is FQNNGV in the germline V gene. J was trimmed by 3 bases and V by 5 bases; bases with no gene match: 8. This CDR3 is built from 16 residues. TCRdb used MiXCR to reprocess the 5' RACE reads, holding one entry per CDR3 protein. Among hundreds of thousands of distinct CDR3 sequences, roughly 8% were seen once, and the ten largest hold approximately 0.96%. The sample also formed part of further work on yellow fever vaccine responses in identical twins.

This receptor was obtained from a woman younger than 35 in good health. This sequence joins TRBV11-2 and TRBJ2-3, with 10 positions matching TRBD2. Material for sequencing was PBMCs. CDR3 nucleotide sequence: TGTGCCAGCAGCACTGGAGCGGGGGGGCCGACAGATACGCAGTATTTT. Amino acid sequence: CASSTGAGGPTDTQYF.